This T cell receptor (beta chain) was identified during a study of long-term antiretroviral therapy in people with HIV. General study points: Blood in the study was drawn between 2004 and 2017, possibly under older ART regimens, which may be less effective than current ones. ART preceded a rise in diversity that nonetheless stayed lower than in transplant donor controls.

With survey level as its setting, the immunoSEQ assay was v3.0. Repertoires were generated with immunoSEQ multiplex PCR, while TCRdb's copy carries only in-frame clones and drops some. This table holds 21,000 or so clones, approximately 89% found once. At least two post-ART and at least one pre-ART PBMC sample were available for each donor. Among participants with HIV, every one received treatment in the United States. This clone showed up just once. Its antigen is unidentified. CDR3 length: 14 residues. In germline, CDR1 is MDHEN, CDR2 SYDVKM. Trimming took 6 bases from V and 3 from J, leaving 12 bases between them.

Material: unsorted PBMCs, obtained approximately 2.5 years after starting antiretroviral therapy. The sequence was collected from a woman between 45 and 65 years old with HIV. The chain couples TRBV28 to TRBJ1-5; D is perhaps TRBD1 (5 bases). The CDR3 protein is CASSQTVHNQPQHF. The CDR3 DNA is TGTGCCAGCAGCCAGACAGTACACAATCAGCCCCAGCATTTT.